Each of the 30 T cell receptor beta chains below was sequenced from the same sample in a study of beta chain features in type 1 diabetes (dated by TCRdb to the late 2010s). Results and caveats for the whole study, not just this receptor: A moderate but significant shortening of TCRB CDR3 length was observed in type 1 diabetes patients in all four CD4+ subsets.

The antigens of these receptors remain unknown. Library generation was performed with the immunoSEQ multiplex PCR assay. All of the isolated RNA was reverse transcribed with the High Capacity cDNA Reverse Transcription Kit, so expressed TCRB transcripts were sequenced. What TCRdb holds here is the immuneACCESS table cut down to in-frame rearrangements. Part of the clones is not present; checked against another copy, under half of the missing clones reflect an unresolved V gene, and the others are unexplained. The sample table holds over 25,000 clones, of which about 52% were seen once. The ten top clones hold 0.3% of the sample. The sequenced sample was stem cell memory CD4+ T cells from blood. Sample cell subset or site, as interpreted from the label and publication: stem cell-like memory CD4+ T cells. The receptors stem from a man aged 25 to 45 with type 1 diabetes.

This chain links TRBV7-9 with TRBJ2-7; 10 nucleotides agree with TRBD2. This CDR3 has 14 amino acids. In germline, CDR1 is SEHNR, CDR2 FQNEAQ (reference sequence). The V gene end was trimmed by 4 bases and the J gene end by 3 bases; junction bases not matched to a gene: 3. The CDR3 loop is CASSSIAGGYEQYF. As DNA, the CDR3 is TGTGCCAGCAGCTCGATAGCGGGAGGCTACGAGCAGTACTTC.

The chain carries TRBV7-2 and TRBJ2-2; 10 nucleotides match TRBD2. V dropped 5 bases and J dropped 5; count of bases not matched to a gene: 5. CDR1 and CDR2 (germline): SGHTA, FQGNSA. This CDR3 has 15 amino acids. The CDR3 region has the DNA TGTGCCAGCAGCGTGAGCGGGAGGGGTACCGGGGAGCTGTTTTTT. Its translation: CASSVSGRGTGELFF.

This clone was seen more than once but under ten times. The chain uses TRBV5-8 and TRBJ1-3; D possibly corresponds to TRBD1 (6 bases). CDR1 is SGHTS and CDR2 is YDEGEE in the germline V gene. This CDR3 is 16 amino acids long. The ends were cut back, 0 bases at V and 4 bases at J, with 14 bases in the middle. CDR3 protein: CASSLVRQGIGNTIYF. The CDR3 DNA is TGTGCCAGCAGCTTGGTGCGTCAGGGGATAGGAAACACCATATATTTT.

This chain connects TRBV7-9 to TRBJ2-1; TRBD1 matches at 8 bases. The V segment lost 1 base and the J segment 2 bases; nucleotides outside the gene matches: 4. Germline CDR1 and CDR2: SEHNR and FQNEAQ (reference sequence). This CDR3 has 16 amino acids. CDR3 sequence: CASSLVLQGAYNEQFF. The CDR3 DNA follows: TGTGCCAGCAGCTTAGTTCTACAGGGGGCCTACAATGAGCAGTTCTTC.

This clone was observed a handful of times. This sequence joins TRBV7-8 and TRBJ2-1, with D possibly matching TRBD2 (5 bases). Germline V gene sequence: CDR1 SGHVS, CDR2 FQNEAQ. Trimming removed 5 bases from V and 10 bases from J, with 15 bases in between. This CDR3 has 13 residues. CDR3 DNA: TGTGCCAGCAGCCAAGTATTGACGGGGGAGCAGTTCTTC. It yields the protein CASSQVLTGEQFF.

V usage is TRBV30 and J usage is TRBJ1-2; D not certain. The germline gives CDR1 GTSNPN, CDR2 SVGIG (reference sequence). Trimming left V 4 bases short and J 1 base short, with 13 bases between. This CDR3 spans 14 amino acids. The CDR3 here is CAWTKVGLNYGYTF. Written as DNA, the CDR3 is TGTGCCTGGACTAAAGTTGGTCTTAACTATGGCTACACCTTC. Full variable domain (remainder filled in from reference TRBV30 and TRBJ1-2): SQTIHQWPATLVQPVGSPLSLECTVEGTSNPNLYWYRQAAGRGLQLLFYSVGIGQISSEVPQNLSASRPQDRQFILSSKKLLLSDSGFYLCAWTKVGLNYGYTFGSGTRLTVV.

CDR3 protein: CASRAQVGETQYF. DNA for the CDR3: TGTGCCAGCAGAGCTCAGGTTGGGGAGACCCAGTACTTC. The gene calls are TRBV2 and TRBJ2-5; D call uncertain. CDR3 size: 13 residues. Germline values: CDR1 SNHLY, CDR2 FYNNEI. V lost 6 bases and J 5 bases, leaving 13 bases between the germline ends.

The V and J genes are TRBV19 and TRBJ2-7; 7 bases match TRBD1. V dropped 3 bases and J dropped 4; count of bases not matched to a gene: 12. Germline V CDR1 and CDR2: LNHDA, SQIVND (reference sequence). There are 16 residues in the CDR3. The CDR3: CASSMGSGTDFYEQYF. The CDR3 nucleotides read TGTGCCAGTAGTATGGGCTCCGGGACAGATTTTTACGAGCAGTACTTC.

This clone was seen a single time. For the CDR3, the DNA is TGTGCCAGCAGCTCTACCGGGACAGGGGAAAAACTGTTTTTT. Protein sequence: CASSSTGTGEKLFF. The genes are TRBV7-6 and TRBJ1-4; 9 nucleotides align to TRBD1. The germline CDR1 and CDR2 sequences are SGHVS and FNYEAQ. V dropped 4 bases and J dropped 8; count of bases not matched to a gene: 5. The CDR3 loop spans 14 amino acids.

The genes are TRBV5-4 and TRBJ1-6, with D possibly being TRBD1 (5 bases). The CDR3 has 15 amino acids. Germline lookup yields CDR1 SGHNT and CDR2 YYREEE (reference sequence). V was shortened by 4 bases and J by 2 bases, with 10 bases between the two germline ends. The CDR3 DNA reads TGTGCCAGCAGCATCCAGGGCCCCTATAATTCACCCCTCCACTTT. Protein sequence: CASSIQGPYNSPLHF.

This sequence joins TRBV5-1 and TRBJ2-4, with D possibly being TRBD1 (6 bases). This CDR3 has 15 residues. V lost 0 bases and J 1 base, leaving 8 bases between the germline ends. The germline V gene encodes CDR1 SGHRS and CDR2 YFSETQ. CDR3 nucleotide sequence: TGCGCCAGCAGCTTGGGACAGGAGGCCAAAAACATTCAGTACTTC. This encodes CASSLGQEAKNIQYF. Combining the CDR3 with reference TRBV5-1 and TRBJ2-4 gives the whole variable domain KAGVTQTPRYLIKTRGQQVTLSCSPISGHRSVSWYQQTPGQGLQFLFEYFSETQRNKGNFPGRFSGRQFSNSRSEMNVSTLELGDSALYLCASSLGQEAKNIQYFGAGTRLSVL.

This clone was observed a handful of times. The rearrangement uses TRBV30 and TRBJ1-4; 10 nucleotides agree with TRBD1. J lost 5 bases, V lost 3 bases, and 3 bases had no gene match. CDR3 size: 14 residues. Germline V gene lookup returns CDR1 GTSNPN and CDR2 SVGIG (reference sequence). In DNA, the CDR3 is TGTGCCTGGAGGAAGGACAGGGGGAATGAAAAACTGTTTTTT. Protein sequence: CAWRKDRGNEKLFF.

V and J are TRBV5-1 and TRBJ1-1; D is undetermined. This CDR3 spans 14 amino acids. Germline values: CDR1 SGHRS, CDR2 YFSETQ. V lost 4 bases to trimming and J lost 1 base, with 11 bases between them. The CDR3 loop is CASSLESSNTEAFF. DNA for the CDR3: TGCGCCAGCAGCCTAGAGTCGTCGAACACTGAAGCTTTCTTT.

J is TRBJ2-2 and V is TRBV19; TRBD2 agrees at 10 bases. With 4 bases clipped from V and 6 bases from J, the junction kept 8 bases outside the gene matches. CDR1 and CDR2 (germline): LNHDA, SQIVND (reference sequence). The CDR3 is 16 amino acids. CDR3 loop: CASSKALAGSAGELFF. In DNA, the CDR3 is TGTGCCAGTAGTAAAGCACTAGCGGGATCGGCCGGGGAGCTGTTTTTT.

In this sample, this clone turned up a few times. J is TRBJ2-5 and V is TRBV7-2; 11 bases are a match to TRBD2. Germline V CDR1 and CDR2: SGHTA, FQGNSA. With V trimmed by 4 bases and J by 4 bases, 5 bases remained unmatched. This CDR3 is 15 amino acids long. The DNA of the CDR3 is TGTGCCAGCAGCTCCACCCTAGCGGGAGGAGAGACCCAGTACTTC. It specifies CASSSTLAGGETQYF.

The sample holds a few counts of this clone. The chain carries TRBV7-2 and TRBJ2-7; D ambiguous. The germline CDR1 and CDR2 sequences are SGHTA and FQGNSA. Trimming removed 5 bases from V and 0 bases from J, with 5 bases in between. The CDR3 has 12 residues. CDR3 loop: CASSPSSYEQYF. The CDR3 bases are TGTGCCAGCAGCCCGAGCTCCTACGAGCAGTACTTC.

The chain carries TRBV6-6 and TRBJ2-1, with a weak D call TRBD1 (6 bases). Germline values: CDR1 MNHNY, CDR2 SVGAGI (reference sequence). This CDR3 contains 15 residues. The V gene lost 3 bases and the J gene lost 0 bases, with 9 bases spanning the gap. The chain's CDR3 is CASSYGQSSYNEQFF. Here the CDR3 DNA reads TGTGCCAGCAGTTATGGACAGAGCTCCTACAATGAGCAGTTCTTC.

This CDR3 reads CASSPHPLYYRGLGGHSPLHF. CDR3 nucleotides: TGCGCCAGCAGCCCCCACCCCTTGTACTACAGGGGGCTAGGGGGACATTCACCCCTCCACTTT. The rearrangement uses TRBV23-1 and TRBJ1-6; 9 bases align to TRBD1. TRBV23-1 is an ORF for which the function is uncertain. J gave up 8 bases and V 6 bases, and 26 bases lay outside the gene matches. This CDR3 has 21 amino acids.

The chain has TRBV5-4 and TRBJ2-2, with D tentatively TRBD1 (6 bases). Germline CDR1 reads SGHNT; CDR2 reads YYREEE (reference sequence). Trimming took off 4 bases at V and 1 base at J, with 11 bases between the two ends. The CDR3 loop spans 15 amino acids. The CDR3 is CASSPRTVNTGELFF. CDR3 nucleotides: TGTGCCAGCAGCCCAAGGACAGTGAACACCGGGGAGCTGTTTTTT.

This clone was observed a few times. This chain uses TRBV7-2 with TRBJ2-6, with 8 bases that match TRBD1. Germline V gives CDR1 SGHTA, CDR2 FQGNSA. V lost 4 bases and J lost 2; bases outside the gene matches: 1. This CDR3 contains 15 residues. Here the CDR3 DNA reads TGTGCCAGCAGCTCGGACAGGGCTGGGGCCAACGTCCTGACTTTC. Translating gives CASSSDRAGANVLTF.

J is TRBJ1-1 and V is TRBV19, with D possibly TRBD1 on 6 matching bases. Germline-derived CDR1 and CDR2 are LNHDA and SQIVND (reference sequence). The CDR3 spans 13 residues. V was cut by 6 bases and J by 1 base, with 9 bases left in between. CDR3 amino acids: CASRSTGNTEAFF. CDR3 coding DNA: TGTGCCAGTAGGTCGACAGGGAACACTGAAGCTTTCTTT.

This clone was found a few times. CDR3 nucleotides: TGCGCCAGCAGTCCAGGGGGCTTCGGCACAGATACGCAGTATTTT. Translated: CASSPGGFGTDTQYF. This chain uses TRBV23-1 with TRBJ2-3; TRBD1 matches 8 bases. TRBV23-1 is annotated as an ORF whose role is uncertain. V lost 4 bases to trimming and J lost 1 base; unmatched junction nucleotides: 4. The CDR3 sequence is 15 residues long.

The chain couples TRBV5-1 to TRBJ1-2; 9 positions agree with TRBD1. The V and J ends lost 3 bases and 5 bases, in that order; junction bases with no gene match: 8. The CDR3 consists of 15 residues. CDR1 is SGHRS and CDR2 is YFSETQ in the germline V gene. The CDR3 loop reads CASSSGQGLSYGYTF. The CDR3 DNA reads TGCGCCAGCAGCTCGGGACAGGGTCTGAGTTATGGCTACACCTTC.

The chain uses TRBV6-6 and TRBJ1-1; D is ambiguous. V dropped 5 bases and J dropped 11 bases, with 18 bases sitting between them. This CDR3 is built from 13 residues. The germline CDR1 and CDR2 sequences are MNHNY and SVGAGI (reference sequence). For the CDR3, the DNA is TGTGCCAGCAGTCCTTTGCCCCCAGGTCGGGCTTTCTTT. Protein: CASSPLPPGRAFF.

The CDR3 loop is CASSLKGGIFSPLHF. DNA of the CDR3: TGTGCCAGCAGCTTGAAGGGGGGGATCTTTTCACCCCTCCACTTT. The genes are TRBV5-6 and TRBJ1-6; TRBD1 is a possible D gene (6 bases). Germline V gene lookup returns CDR1 SGHDT and CDR2 YYEEEE. The CDR3 extends over 15 amino acids. V lost 1 base and J 9 bases, leaving 14 bases between the germline ends. Complete variable domain (other parts from reference TRBV5-6 and TRBJ1-6): DAGVTQSPTHLIKTRGQQVTLRCSPKSGHDTVSWYQQALGQGPQFIFQYYEEEERQRGNFPDRFSGHQFPNYSSELNVNALLLGDSALYLCASSLKGGIFSPLHFGNGTRLTVT.

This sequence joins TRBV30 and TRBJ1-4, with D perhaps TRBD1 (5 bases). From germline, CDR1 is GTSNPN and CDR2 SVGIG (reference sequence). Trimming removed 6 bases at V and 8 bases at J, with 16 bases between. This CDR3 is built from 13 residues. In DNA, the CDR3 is TGTGCCTGTTCCTTTTGGGGGGGGGAAAAACTGTTTTTT. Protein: CACSFWGGEKLFF.

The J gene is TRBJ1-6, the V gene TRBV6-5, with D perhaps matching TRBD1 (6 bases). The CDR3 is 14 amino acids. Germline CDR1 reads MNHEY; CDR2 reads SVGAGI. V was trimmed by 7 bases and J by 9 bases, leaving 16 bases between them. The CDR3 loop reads CASTPGQGTSPLHF. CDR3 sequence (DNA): TGTGCCAGCACCCCGGGGCAGGGGACTTCACCCCTCCACTTT.

The CDR3 DNA follows: TGCAGCGTTCCCTCCAGCACTGGGGCTGGCACAGATACGCAGTATTTT. Residues: CSVPSSTGAGTDTQYF. The V call is TRBV29-1, the J call TRBJ2-3; tentatively, D is TRBD1 (5 bases). From germline, CDR1 is SQVTM and CDR2 ANQGSEA. CDR3 size: 16 residues. V shed 5 bases and J shed 1 base, with 19 bases lying between them.

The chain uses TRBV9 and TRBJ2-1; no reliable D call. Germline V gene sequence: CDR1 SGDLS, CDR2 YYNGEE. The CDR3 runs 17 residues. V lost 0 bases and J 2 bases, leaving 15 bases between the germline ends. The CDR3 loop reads CASSVGPIIVAYNEQFF. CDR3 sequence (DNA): TGTGCCAGCAGCGTAGGTCCTATTATAGTAGCCTACAATGAGCAGTTCTTC.

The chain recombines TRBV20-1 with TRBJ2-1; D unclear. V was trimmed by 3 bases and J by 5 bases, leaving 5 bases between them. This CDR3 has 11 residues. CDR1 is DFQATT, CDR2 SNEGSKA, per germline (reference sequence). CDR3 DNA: TGCAGTGCTAGTAAGCACAATGAGCAGTTCTTC. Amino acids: CSASKHNEQFF.